Listed below are T cell receptor beta chains from one sample, sequenced in a study of blood T cell repertoires in COVID-19. TCRdb keeps only in-frame clones here, not all; method: immunoSEQ multiplex PCR. The data hold about 260,000 clones, with 65% to 90% observed a single time. The sample taken for sequencing was peripheral blood. These receptors all come from a human donor in a cohort sampled during active COVID-19. Both conserved end residues are part of each CDR3. The D gene is left open where the match is weak. The size entry is marked missing in some rows and otherwise reads once, few, many or a size class.

j_call d_call v_call clone_size cdr3_aa cdr3_nt
TRBJ2-1 TRBD2 TRBV5-1 NA CASRQGLTSGKGYEQFF TGCGCCAGCCGACAGGGCTTAACTAGCGGGAAAGGGTATGAGCAGTTCTTC
TRBJ1-1 TRBD1 TRBV25-1 NA CASRTDRIVAEAFF TGTGCCAGCAGAACGGACAGGATTGTTGCTGAAGCTTTCTTT
TRBJ2-5 NA TRBV7-6 NA CASSWGPRQETQYF TGTGCCAGCAGCTGGGGCCCACGACAAGAGACCCAGTACTTC
TRBJ1-4 TRBD1 TRBV15 NA CATSRGLGQVNEKLFF TGTGCCACCAGCAGAGGCCTGGGACAGGTTAATGAAAAACTGTTTTTT
TRBJ2-2 TRBD2 TRBV18 NA CASSPQRGYTGELFF TGTGCCAGCTCACCACAGCGGGGGTACACCGGGGAGCTGTTTTTT
TRBJ2-3 TRBD2 TRBV6-5 NA CASRPGLAADTQYF TGTGCCAGCAGACCGGGACTAGCGGCAGATACGCAGTATTTT
TRBJ1-1 NA TRBV29-1 NA CSVKQGAMNTEAFF TGCAGCGTTAAGCAGGGTGCCATGAACACTGAAGCTTTCTTT
TRBJ2-1 TRBD1 TRBV28 NA CASSHTRATGIGEQFF TGTGCCAGCAGTCACACGAGGGCGACAGGGATTGGTGAGCAGTTCTTC
TRBJ2-1 NA TRBV28 once CASSPNSPDEQFF TGTGCCAGCAGTCCAAACAGCCCAGATGAGCAGTTCTTC
TRBJ2-5 NA TRBV18 NA CASSPHLQETQYF TGTGCCAGCTCACCTCACCTACAAGAGACCCAGTACTTC
TRBJ1-1 NA TRBV20-1 NA CSASPRNTEAFF TGCAGTGCTAGTCCTCGTAACACTGAAGCTTTCTTT
TRBJ1-4 TRBD1 TRBV10-2 NA CASSFDRGEKLFF TGCGCCAGCAGCTTCGACAGGGGGGAAAAACTGTTTTTT
TRBJ2-7 TRBD1 TRBV7-3 few CASSSRQYNGDRGRGMGREQYF TGTGCCAGCAGCTCCCGACAGTACAATGGGGACAGGGGACGAGGGATGGGGAGGGAGCAGTACTTC
TRBJ1-2 NA TRBV7-9 NA CASSLSTNEHYGYTF TGTGCCAGCAGCCTATCAACCAACGAACACTATGGCTACACCTTC
TRBJ1-5 TRBD1 TRBV5-6 NA CASSWGTGESQPQHF TGTGCCAGCAGCTGGGGGACAGGGGAGAGTCAGCCCCAGCATTTT
TRBJ1-4 NA TRBV5-6 NA CASSSWTDIFYEKLFF TGTGCCAGCAGCTCATGGACGGACATCTTCTATGAAAAACTGTTTTTT
TRBJ2-3 TRBD2 TRBV4-3 NA CASSQEELAGGRGDTQYF TGCGCCAGCAGCCAAGAGGAACTAGCGGGAGGCCGGGGAGATACGCAGTATTTT
TRBJ2-3 TRBD2 TRBV10-2 NA CASSGAGGPITDTQYF TGCGCCAGCAGTGGTGCGGGAGGCCCAATCACAGATACGCAGTATTTT
TRBJ2-1 TRBD2 TRBV28 NA CAVAGGSENEQFF TGTGCCGTAGCGGGAGGCTCCGAGAATGAGCAGTTCTTC
TRBJ2-3 TRBD2 TRBV7-2 NA CASSQLPGLANTDTQYF TGTGCCAGCAGCCAACTTCCGGGACTAGCAAACACAGATACGCAGTATTTT
TRBJ1-2 TRBD1 TRBV6-6 NA CASTEGAGGYYGYTF TGTGCCAGCACCGAGGGGGCAGGGGGGTACTATGGCTACACCTTC
TRBJ2-7 TRBD2 TRBV3-1/TRBV3-2 NA CASSQETSGRGEQYF TGTGCCAGCAGCCAAGAAACTAGCGGACGGGGCGAGCAGTACTTC
TRBJ2-7 NA TRBV24-1 NA CATSSQRTSHYEQYF TGTGCCACCTCAAGCCAAAGGACTTCTCACTACGAGCAGTACTTC
TRBJ1-2 TRBD1 TRBV7-8 NA CASSLTGGYGYTF TGTGCCAGCAGCTTAACAGGGGGCTATGGCTACACCTTC
TRBJ2-1 TRBD2 TRBV5-1 once CASSLAFGSGVFNEQFF TGCGCCAGCAGCTTGGCCTTTGGGAGCGGGGTCTTCAATGAGCAGTTCTTC
TRBJ2-7 TRBD1 TRBV4-1 NA CASSQGGQGGIYEQYF TGCGCCAGCAGCCAAGGAGGACAGGGGGGAATCTACGAGCAGTACTTC
TRBJ2-6 TRBD2 TRBV15 NA CATSPGLAGAWALGANVLTF TGTGCCACCAGCCCGGGACTAGCGGGAGCCTGGGCCCTTGGGGCCAACGTCCTGACTTTC
TRBJ1-2 NA TRBV21-1 NA CASSKSADRDQGYTF TGTGCCAGCAGCAAGTCGGCCGACAGGGACCAAGGCTACACCTTC
TRBJ1-6 TRBD1 TRBV5-1 NA CASSGQGAPLHF TGCGCCAGCAGCGGACAGGGGGCACCCCTCCACTTT
TRBJ2-7 NA TRBV30 few CAWSQEGAATYEQYF TGTGCCTGGAGTCAGGAGGGGGCAGCCACTTACGAGCAGTACTTC
TRBJ2-5 NA TRBV18 NA CASSQKVQGGETQYF TGTGCCAGCTCACAGAAGGTACAGGGTGGAGAGACCCAGTACTTC
TRBJ1-5 NA TRBV19 few CASSKEGYSNQPQHF TGTGCCAGTAGCAAGGAGGGATATAGCAATCAGCCCCAGCATTTT
TRBJ2-7 NA TRBV27 once CASSSTRNGGYEQYF TGTGCCAGCAGTTCGACGCGGAATGGCGGCTACGAGCAGTACTTC
TRBJ2-7 TRBD2 TRBV4-2 NA CASSQETGTSGPYEQYF TGTGCCAGCAGCCAAGAAACTGGGACTAGCGGGCCCTACGAGCAGTACTTC
TRBJ2-1 TRBD2 TRBV9 NA CASSVGLVGVNEQFF TGTGCCAGCAGCGTTGGACTAGTGGGGGTCAATGAGCAGTTCTTC